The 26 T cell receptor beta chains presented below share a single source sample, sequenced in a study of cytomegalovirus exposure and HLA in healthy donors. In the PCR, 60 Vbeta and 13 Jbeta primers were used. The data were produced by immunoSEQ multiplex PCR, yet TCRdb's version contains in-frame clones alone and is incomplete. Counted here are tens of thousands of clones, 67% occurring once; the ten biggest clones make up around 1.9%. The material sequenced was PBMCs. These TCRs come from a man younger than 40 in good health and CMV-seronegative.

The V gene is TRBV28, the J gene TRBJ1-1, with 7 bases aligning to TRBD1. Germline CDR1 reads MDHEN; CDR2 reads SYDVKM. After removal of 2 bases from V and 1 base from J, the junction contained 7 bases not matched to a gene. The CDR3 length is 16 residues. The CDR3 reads CASSLIGQGENTEAFF. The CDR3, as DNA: TGTGCCAGCAGTTTAATCGGGCAGGGGGAGAACACTGAAGCTTTCTTT.

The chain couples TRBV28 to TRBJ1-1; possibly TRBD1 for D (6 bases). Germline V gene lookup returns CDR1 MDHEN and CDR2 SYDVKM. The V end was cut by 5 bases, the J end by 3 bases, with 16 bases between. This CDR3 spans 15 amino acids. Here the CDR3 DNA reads TGTGCCAGCAGTGGCCCTACGGGGGGCTACACTGAAGCTTTCTTT. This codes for CASSGPTGGYTEAFF.

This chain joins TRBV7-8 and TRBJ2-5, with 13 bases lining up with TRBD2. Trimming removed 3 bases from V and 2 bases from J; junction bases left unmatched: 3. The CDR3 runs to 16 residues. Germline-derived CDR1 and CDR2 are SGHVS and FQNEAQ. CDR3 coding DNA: TGTGCCAGCAGCTTCGGGACTAGCGGGGTACAAGAGACCCAGTACTTC. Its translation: CASSFGTSGVQETQYF. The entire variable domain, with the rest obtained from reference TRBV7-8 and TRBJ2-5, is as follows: GAGVSQSPRYKVAKRGQDVALRCDPISGHVSLFWYQQALGQGPEFLTYFQNEAQLDKSGLPSDRFFAERPEGSVSTLKIQRTQQEDSAVYLCASSFGTSGVQETQYFGPGTRLLVL.

CDR3: CASSAPGTGGVRTEAFF. As DNA, the CDR3 is TGTGCCAGTAGTGCCCCCGGGACAGGGGGCGTTAGGACTGAAGCTTTCTTT. The chain couples TRBV19 to TRBJ1-1, with 12 nucleotides matching TRBD1. The CDR3 totals 17 residues. Unmatched junction bases numbered 12, after V lost 5 bases and J lost 5 bases. Germline V gene data show CDR1 as LNHDA and CDR2 as SQIVND (reference sequence). Full variable domain (remainder filled in from reference TRBV19 and TRBJ1-1): DGGITQSPKYLFRKEGQNVTLSCEQNLNHDAMYWYRQDPGQGLRLIYYSQIVNDFQKGDIAEGYSVSREKKESFPLTVTSAQKNPTAFYLCASSAPGTGGVRTEAFFGQGTRLTVV.

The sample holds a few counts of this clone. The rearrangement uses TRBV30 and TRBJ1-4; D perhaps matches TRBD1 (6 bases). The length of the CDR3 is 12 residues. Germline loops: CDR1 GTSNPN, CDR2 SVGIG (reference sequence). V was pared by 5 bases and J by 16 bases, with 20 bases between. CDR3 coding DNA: TGTGCCTGGGAATCCGCGGGGGGCCGAAAGTTTTTT. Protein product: CAWESAGGRKFF.

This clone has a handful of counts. The CDR3 sequence: CASSLFSGRAFKNEQFF. The CDR3 nucleotides read TGCGCCAGCAGCTTGTTTAGCGGGAGGGCATTTAAGAATGAGCAGTTCTTC. The chain is built from TRBV5-1 and TRBJ2-1; 11 positions agree with TRBD2. Per germline, CDR1 SGHRS and CDR2 YFSETQ. This CDR3 contains 17 residues. J was trimmed by 7 bases and V by 1 base; bases with no gene match: 10.

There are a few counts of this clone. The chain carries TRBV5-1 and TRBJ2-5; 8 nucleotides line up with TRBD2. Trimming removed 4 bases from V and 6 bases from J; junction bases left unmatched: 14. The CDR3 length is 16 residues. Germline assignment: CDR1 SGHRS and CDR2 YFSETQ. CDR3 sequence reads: CASSHGGDGPSKTQYF. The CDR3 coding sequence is TGCGCCAGCAGCCACGGGGGGGACGGACCAAGCAAGACCCAGTACTTC.

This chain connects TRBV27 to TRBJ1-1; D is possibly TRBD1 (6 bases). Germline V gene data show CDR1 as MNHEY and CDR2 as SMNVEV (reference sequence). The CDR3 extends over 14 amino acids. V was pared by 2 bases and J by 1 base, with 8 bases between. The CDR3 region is CASSLRGANTEAFF. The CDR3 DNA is TGTGCCAGCAGTTTACGGGGGGCGAACACTGAAGCTTTCTTT.

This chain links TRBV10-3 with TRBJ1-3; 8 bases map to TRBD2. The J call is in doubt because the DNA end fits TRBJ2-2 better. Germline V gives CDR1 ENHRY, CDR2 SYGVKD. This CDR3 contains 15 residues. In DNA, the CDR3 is TGTGCCATCAGTGTTGAACTAGCGGACACCGGGGAGCTGTTTTTT. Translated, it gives CAISVELADTGELFF.

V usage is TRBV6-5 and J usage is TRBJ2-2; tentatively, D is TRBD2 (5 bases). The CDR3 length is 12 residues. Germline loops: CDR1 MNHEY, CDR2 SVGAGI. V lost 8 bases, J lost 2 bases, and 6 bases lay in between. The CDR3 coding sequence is TGTGCCAGCGGAGGAAACACCGGGGAGCTGTTTTTT. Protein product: CASGGNTGELFF.

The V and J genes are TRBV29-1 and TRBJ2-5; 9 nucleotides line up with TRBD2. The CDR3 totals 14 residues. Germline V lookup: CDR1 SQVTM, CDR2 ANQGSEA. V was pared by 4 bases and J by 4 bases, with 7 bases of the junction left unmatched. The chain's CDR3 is CSVAAGGPAETQYF. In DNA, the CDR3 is TGCAGCGTTGCTGCGGGAGGGCCGGCAGAGACCCAGTACTTC.

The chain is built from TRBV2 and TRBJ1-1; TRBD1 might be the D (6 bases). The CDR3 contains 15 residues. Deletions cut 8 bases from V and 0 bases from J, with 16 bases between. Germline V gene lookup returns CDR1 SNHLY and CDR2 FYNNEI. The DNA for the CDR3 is TGTGCCAGCCTTCTTTCGGACAGAATGAACACTGAAGCTTTCTTT. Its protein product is CASLLSDRMNTEAFF.

The CDR3 loop reads CASSPSTSSYEQYF. CDR3 DNA sequence: TGCGCCAGCTCACCTAGTACCAGCTCCTACGAGCAGTACTTC. The chain has TRBV5-1 and TRBJ2-7, with D unclear. Per the germline V gene, CDR1 is SGHRS and CDR2 is YFSETQ. CDR3 length: 14 amino acids. V shed 7 bases and J shed 0 bases, with 14 bases lying between them.

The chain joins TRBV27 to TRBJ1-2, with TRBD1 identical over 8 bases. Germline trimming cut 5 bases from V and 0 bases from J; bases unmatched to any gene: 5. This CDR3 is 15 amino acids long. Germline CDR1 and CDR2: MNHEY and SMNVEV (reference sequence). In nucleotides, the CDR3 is TGTGCCAGCAGTCCAAGGACAGGGACTAACTATGGCTACACCTTC. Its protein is CASSPRTGTNYGYTF.

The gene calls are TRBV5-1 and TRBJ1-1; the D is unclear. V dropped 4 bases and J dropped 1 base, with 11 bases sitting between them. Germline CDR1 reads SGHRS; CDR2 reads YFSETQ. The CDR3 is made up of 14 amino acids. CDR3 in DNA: TGCGCCAGCAGCCCCCGAGGATCGAACACTGAAGCTTTCTTT. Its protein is CASSPRGSNTEAFF.

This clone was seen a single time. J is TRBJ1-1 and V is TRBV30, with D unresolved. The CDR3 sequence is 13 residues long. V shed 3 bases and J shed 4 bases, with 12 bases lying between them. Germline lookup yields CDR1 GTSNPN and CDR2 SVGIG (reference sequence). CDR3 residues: CAWSRQRGTEAFF. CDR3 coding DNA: TGTGCCTGGAGCCGACAACGTGGCACTGAAGCTTTCTTT.

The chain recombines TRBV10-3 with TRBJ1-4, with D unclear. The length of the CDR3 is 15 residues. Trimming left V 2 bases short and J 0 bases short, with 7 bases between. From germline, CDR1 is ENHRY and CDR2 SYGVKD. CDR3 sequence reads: CAISETVATNEKLFF. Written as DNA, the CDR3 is TGTGCCATCAGTGAGACAGTTGCAACTAATGAAAAACTGTTTTTT.

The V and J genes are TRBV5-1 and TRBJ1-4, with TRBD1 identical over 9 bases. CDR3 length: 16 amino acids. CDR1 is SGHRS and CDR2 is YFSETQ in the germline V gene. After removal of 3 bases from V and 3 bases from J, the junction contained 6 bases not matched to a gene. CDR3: CASSSGQGLANEKLFF. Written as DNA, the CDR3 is TGCGCCAGCAGCTCAGGACAGGGGTTAGCTAATGAAAAACTGTTTTTT.

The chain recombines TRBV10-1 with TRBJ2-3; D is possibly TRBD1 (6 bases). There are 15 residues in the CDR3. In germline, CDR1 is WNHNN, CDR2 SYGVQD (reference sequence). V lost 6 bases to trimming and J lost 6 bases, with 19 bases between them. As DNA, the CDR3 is TGCGCCAGCAGCGGCAGGGGAGCCTCACCTGATACGCAGTATTTT. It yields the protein CASSGRGASPDTQYF.

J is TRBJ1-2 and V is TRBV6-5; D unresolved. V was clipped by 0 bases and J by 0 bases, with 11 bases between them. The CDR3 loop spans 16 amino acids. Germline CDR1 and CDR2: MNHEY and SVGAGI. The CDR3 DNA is TGTGCCAGCAGTTACTCCGGCAACTACCCTAACTATGGCTACACCTTC. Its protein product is CASSYSGNYPNYGYTF.

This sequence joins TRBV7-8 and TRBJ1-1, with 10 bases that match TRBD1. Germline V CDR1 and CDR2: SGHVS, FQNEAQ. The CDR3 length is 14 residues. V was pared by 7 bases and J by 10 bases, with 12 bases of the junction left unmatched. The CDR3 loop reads CASTPGQGKGLAFF. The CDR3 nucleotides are TGTGCCAGCACCCCGGGACAGGGGAAGGGCTTAGCTTTCTTT.

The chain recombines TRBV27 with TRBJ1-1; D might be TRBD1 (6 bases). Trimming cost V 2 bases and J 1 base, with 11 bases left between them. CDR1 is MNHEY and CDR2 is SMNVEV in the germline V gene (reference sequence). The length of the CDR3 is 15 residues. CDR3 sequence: CASSLQQGTNTEAFF. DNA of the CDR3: TGTGCCAGCAGTTTACAGCAGGGGACGAACACTGAAGCTTTCTTT.

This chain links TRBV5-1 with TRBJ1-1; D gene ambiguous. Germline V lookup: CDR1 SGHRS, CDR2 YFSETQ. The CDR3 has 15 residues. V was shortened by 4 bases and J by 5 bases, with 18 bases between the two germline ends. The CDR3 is CASSPTTIVRTEAFF. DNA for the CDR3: TGCGCCAGCAGCCCAACGACAATAGTAAGGACTGAAGCTTTCTTT.

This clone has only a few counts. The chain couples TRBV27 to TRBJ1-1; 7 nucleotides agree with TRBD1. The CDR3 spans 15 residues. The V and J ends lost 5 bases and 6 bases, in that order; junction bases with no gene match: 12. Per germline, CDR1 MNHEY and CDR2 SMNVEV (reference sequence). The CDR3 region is CASSPTQTGKAEAFF. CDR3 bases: TGTGCCAGCAGTCCCACCCAGACAGGGAAGGCTGAAGCTTTCTTT.

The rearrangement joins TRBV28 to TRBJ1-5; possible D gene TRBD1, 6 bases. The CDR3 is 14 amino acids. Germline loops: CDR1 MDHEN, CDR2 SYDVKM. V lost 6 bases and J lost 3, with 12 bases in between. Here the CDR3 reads CASRSGQINQPQHF. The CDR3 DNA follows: TGTGCCAGCAGGAGTGGACAGATCAATCAGCCCCAGCATTTT.

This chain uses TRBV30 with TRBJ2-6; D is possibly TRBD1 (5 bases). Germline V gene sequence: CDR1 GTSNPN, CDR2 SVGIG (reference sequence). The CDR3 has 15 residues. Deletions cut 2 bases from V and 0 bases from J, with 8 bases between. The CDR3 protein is CAWSLGDSGANVLTF. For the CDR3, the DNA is TGTGCCTGGAGTTTAGGGGACTCTGGGGCCAACGTCCTGACTTTC.